The sequence of this TCR beta chain was determined in a study of blood T cell repertoires in COVID-19. The overall study: Spain, Italy and the United States supplied samples that represented acute and convalescent COVID-19. From T cells, B-cell-depleted T cells, or PBMCs came the material, which was cDNA or gDNA.

The authors' processing: Estimation of nucleated cell counts was performed using reference gene primer amplification. Method: immunoSEQ multiplex PCR; TCRdb's copy keeps in-frame clones and lacks some. V and J calls and clone size are those listed in that table; D and trimming were worked out from the DNA. The profile shows fewer than 150,000 clones, around 82% of them singletons. CDR1 is MNHEY, CDR2 SVGAGI, per germline. The V gene lost 4 bases and the J gene lost 0 bases, with 12 bases spanning the gap. The CDR3 consists of 16 residues. This sequence joins TRBV6-5 and TRBJ2-2, with D perhaps matching TRBD1 (6 bases). The sequenced material came from peripheral blood. The receptor was isolated from a woman between 25 and 40 years old who had recovered from COVID-19. The CDR3 sequence is CASSSNRAPNTGELFF. The CDR3 coding sequence is TGTGCCAGCAGTTCGAACAGGGCCCCGAACACCGGGGAGCTGTTTTTT.